The entry that follows covers one T cell receptor beta chain sequence. The antigen is not known. This CDR3 contains 14 residues. V lost 3 bases to trimming and J lost 7 bases, with 13 bases between them. CDR1 is MNHEY, CDR2 SMNVEV, per germline (reference sequence). These data belong to a study of PD-1 blockade in classical Hodgkin lymphoma. Study results and limitations: Possibly reflecting disease activity or prior therapy, repertoire differences have causes that remain undefined. Complete responders showed a baseline diversity that resembled the diversity of newly diagnosed patients. Relative to healthy donors, newly diagnosed patients reportedly had lower baseline TCR diversity, which was reported as lower still in relapsed/refractory patients.

Produced via immunoSEQ multiplex PCR; TCRdb's table is partial and in-frame only. The sample records about 94,000 clones, about 92% being singletons. Time point in this sample: cycle 4 day 1 (C4D1), after around six weeks of nivolumab. Brentuximab vedotin exposure varied, and every patient relapsed after autologous stem cell transplantation. The receptor was derived from a human donor with classical Hodgkin lymphoma. This material consisted of peripheral blood mononuclear cells (PBMCs), taken before the fourth cycle of nivolumab. V gene TRBV27 combines with J gene TRBJ2-1, with unresolved D. CDR3 residues: CASSFGGPTNEQFF. The CDR3 coding sequence is TGTGCCAGCAGTTTCGGCGGCCCTACGAATGAGCAGTTCTTC.